The 28 T cell receptor beta chains below were found in one sample sequenced in a study of T cell clonality in common variable immunodeficiency. Produced via immunoSEQ multiplex PCR; TCRdb's table is partial and in-frame only. This sample shows tens of thousands of clones and no singletons; 10% rests with the ten largest. The sequencing input was peripheral blood mononuclear cells. These TCRs come from a person aged 18-70 years in good health.

Ten or more counts support this clone. The read ends 3 residues shy of where the CDR3 ends; the end is completed using the germline J gene. The chain is built from TRBV11-2 and TRBJ1-5, with D possibly being TRBD1 (5 bases). This CDR3 contains 14 residues. The germline V and J ends were trimmed by 0 bases and 9 bases, with 12 bases remaining between them. Per germline, CDR1 SGHAT and CDR2 FQNNGV. CDR3 DNA, as far as it was read: TGTGCCAGCAGCTTAGACAGGGCAATCGCGCCC. Its protein product is CASSLDRAIAP. The whole CDR3 reads CASSLDRAIAPQHF.

This clone has a count of ten or more. Read coverage stops 3 residues before the CDR3 terminus; the germline J gene supplies the remainder. The V gene is TRBV19, the J gene TRBJ1-3; no clear D. Deletions cut 1 base from V and 0 bases from J, with 7 bases between. The CDR3 is made up of 15 amino acids. Germline values: CDR1 LNHDA, CDR2 SQIVND (reference sequence). The CDR3 spells CASSIGHTSGNTIYF. CDR3 DNA (partial): TGTGCCAGTAGTATAGGACATACCTCTGGAAACACC.

This clone was seen a few times. With the read ending 3 residues before the CDR3 end, the germline J gene is used to fill in that end. V gene TRBV11-3 combines with J gene TRBJ2-3; no clear D gene. V dropped 1 base and J dropped 1 base, with 6 bases sitting between them. CDR3 length: 14 residues. The germline CDR1 and CDR2 sequences are SGHNT and YENEEA. The CDR3 protein is CASSLGQGTDTQYF. The CDR3 DNA, read in part, is TGTGCCAGCAGCTTAGGGCAGGGCACAGATACG.

In this sample, this clone turned up many times. The read finishes 3 residues shy of the CDR3 end, and the germline J gene is used to complete it. The chain employs TRBV7-3 and TRBJ2-7, with D possibly TRBD2 on 5 matching bases. This CDR3 spans 15 amino acids. Per germline, CDR1 SGHTA and CDR2 FQGTGA. V dropped 1 base and J dropped 3 bases, with 13 bases sitting between them. The covered CDR3 bases are TGTGCCAGCAGCTTAATCGCTAGCAGACGCTACGAG. Amino acids: CASSLIASRRYE. The entire CDR3 protein is CASSLIASRRYEQYF.

In this sample, this clone turned up many times. The missing CDR3 end, 3 residues past where the read stops, is filled in from the germline J gene. J is TRBJ1-2 and V is TRBV5-5; D not certain. Trimming shortened V by 1 base and J by 3 bases, and 4 bases separated the two germline ends. Germline V gene lookup returns CDR1 SGHKS and CDR2 YYEKEE (reference sequence). This CDR3 contains 12 residues. CDR3 amino acids: CASSLFDYGYTF. The sequenced CDR3 bases are TGTGCCAGCAGCTTGTTCGACTATGGC.

Notes on this clone: The observed sequence ends 3 residues before the CDR3 terminus, with the missing tail filled in from the germline J gene. Other DNA sequences within the sample encode an identical CDR3. This sequence joins TRBV18 and TRBJ2-3, with 9 bases fitting TRBD2. CDR3 length: 15 residues. With V trimmed by 3 bases and J by 0 bases, 1 base remained unmatched. In germline, CDR1 is KGHSH, CDR2 LQKENI. CDR3 DNA, as far as it was read: TGTGCCAGCTCACCGACTAGCGGAAGCACAGATACG. Protein: CASSPTSGSTDT. The CDR3 as a whole reads CASSPTSGSTDTQYF.

As for this clone: Read data end 3 residues before the CDR3 end; the end is taken from the germline J gene. V and J are TRBV7-2 and TRBJ2-7, with D possibly TRBD1 on 6 matching bases. The V gene's germline CDR1 is SGHTA and CDR2 FQGNSA. The CDR3 spans 15 residues. V shed 2 bases and J shed 6 bases, with 17 bases lying between them. The sequenced part of the CDR3 DNA is TGTGCCAGCAGCTTAACCACGACAGGTTTGGTCGAG. This sequence encodes CASSLTTTGLVE. Given in full, the CDR3 is CASSLTTTGLVEQYF. Variable domain in full (rest from reference TRBV7-2 and TRBJ2-7): GAGVSQSPSNKVTEKGKDVELRCDPISGHTALYWYRQSLGQGLEFLIYFQGNSAPDKSGLPSDRFSAERTGGSVSTLTIQRTQQEDSAVYLCASSLTTTGLVEQYFGPGTRLTVT.

This clone was seen at least ten times. Read coverage stops 3 residues before the CDR3 terminus; the germline J gene supplies the remainder. The chain couples TRBV19 to TRBJ1-5, with D perhaps matching TRBD1 (6 bases). CDR1 LNHDA and CDR2 SQIVND come from the germline V gene (reference sequence). V was shortened by 7 bases and J by 3 bases, with 16 bases between the two germline ends. This CDR3 is built from 15 residues. The sequenced part of the CDR3 DNA is TGTGCCAGTAAAGGTTTTAACAGGGACAATCAGCCC. This codes for CASKGFNRDNQP. The whole CDR3 reads CASKGFNRDNQPQHF.

At least ten counts were recorded for this clone. Read data end 3 residues before the CDR3 end; the end is taken from the germline J gene. V and J are TRBV20-1 and TRBJ2-1, with 9 positions matching TRBD2. This CDR3 has 14 residues. CDR1 is DFQATT, CDR2 SNEGSKA, per germline (reference sequence). The J segment lost 7 bases and the V segment lost 6 bases, leaving 10 bases of the junction unmatched. The CDR3 region is CSAGTSPRPNEQFF. The sequenced CDR3 bases are TGCAGTGCCGGGACTAGCCCACGACCTAATGAG.

This clone was counted ten times or more. The observed sequence ends 3 residues before the CDR3 terminus, with the missing tail filled in from the germline J gene. The same CDR3 arises from other DNA sequences in this sample as well. The chain links TRBV18 to TRBJ1-1; 7 nucleotides match TRBD1. The CDR3 covers 16 residues. Germline CDR1 reads KGHSH; CDR2 reads LQKENI. V was pared by 0 bases and J by 1 base, with 5 bases of the junction left unmatched. The CDR3 spells CASSPPSRGSNTEAFF. Incomplete CDR3 DNA: TGTGCCAGCTCACCACCGAGCAGGGGGTCGAACACTGAA.

This clone was found many times. Coverage ceases 3 residues before the CDR3 finishes, and the germline J gene fills in the end. This chain connects TRBV4-1 to TRBJ2-4; D perhaps matches TRBD2 (5 bases). The ends were cut back, 2 bases at V and 9 bases at J, with 20 bases in the middle. The CDR3 extends over 16 amino acids. Germline lookup yields CDR1 MGHRA and CDR2 YSYEKL. The sequenced CDR3 bases are TGCGCCAGCAGCCAAATTTCAGTAGCGCGGACGGCCATT. Amino acid sequence: CASSQISVARTAI. The whole CDR3 sequence reads CASSQISVARTAIQYF.

Ten or more counts support this clone. The read finishes 3 residues shy of the CDR3 end, and the germline J gene is used to complete it. The gene calls are TRBV19 and TRBJ1-2; maybe TRBD1 (6 bases). Trimming shortened V by 6 bases and J by 3 bases, and 8 bases separated the two germline ends. The CDR3 is made up of 12 amino acids. CDR1 is LNHDA, CDR2 SQIVND, per germline (reference sequence). The CDR3 sequence: CASRRQDYGYTF. CDR3 DNA, as far as it was read: TGTGCCAGTAGGAGACAGGACTATGGC.

This clone was seen at least ten times. The read terminates 3 residues before the CDR3 end, so the remaining end is supplied by the germline J gene. The chain links TRBV5-1 to TRBJ2-2; the D is unclear. CDR1 and CDR2 (germline): SGHRS, YFSETQ. V lost 7 bases and J lost 3, with 16 bases in between. The CDR3 runs 15 residues. This chain's CDR3 is CASRLASRDTGELFF. The covered CDR3 bases are TGCGCCAGCCGCCTGGCGAGTAGGGACACCGGGGAG.

This clone was observed many times. The CDR3 end lies 3 residues beyond the end of the read and is filled in from the germline J gene. The chain employs TRBV4-1 and TRBJ1-5; D is perhaps TRBD1 (5 bases). The V end lost 1 base, the J end lost 5 bases, and 18 bases lay between the germline ends. Per the germline V gene, CDR1 is MGHRA and CDR2 is YSYEKL. The CDR3 runs to 17 residues. The DNA read from the CDR3 is TGCGCCAGCAGCCAAGGGGTGGGCAGGGAGAAACATCAGCCC. Protein: CASSQGVGREKHQP. The CDR3 in its entirety is CASSQGVGREKHQPQHF.

This clone was counted many times. The read ends 3 residues early relative to the CDR3; the germline J gene fills the gap. The chain has TRBV7-3 and TRBJ2-1; D perhaps matches TRBD1 (6 bases). The CDR3 is 16 amino acids. Germline loops: CDR1 SGHTA, CDR2 FQGTGA. Trimming left V 5 bases short and J 4 bases short, with 18 bases between. CDR3 DNA (partial): TGTGCCAGCAGCCGAGATCCCTCGGGACATTACAATGAG. Protein: CASSRDPSGHYNE. The whole CDR3 region reads CASSRDPSGHYNEQFF.

There are many counts of this clone. The CDR3 DNA, read in part, is TGTGCCAGCAGGAGGACTAGCGTGAACACCGGGGAG. Its protein product is CASRRTSVNTGE. The CDR3 reads in full as CASRRTSVNTGELFF. V gene TRBV2 combines with J gene TRBJ2-2; TRBD2 agrees at 9 bases. The CDR3 is cut off 3 residues early in the read; its end comes from the germline J gene. From germline, CDR1 is SNHLY and CDR2 FYNNEI. This CDR3 has 15 residues. V shed 6 bases, J shed 1 base, and the junction held 3 bases outside the gene matches.

Ten or more counts support this clone. The DNA ends 3 residues before the CDR3 does, and the rest of the CDR3 is filled in from the germline J gene. The rearrangement joins TRBV4-2 to TRBJ2-5, with 7 bases lining up with TRBD1. Per germline, CDR1 LGHNA and CDR2 YNFKEQ. The CDR3 is 14 residues long. V was clipped by 3 bases and J by 5 bases; unmatched bases: 6. CDR3 DNA (partial): TGTGCCAGCAGCCACGGACAGGTTGGGGAGACC. This translates into CASSHGQVGET. The entire CDR3 reads CASSHGQVGETQYF.

This clone was seen ten or more times. The CDR3 goes on 3 residues after the read ends, and that part is filled in from the germline J gene. The chain joins TRBV5-1 to TRBJ2-3, with TRBD1 matching over 7 bases. Germline assignment: CDR1 SGHRS and CDR2 YFSETQ. V lost 4 bases to trimming and J lost 2 bases; unmatched junction nucleotides: 7. The CDR3 is made up of 15 amino acids. Incomplete CDR3 DNA: TGCGCCAGCAGCGGGGGACAGACACACACAGATACG. Its protein product is CASSGGQTHTDT. The full CDR3 sequence reads CASSGGQTHTDTQYF.

This clone has a count of ten or more. The CDR3 extends 3 residues past the end of the read, so its final part is completed from the germline J gene. This chain joins TRBV29-1 and TRBJ2-7; 10 bases align to TRBD2. There are 14 residues in the CDR3. The ends lost 4 bases at V and 5 bases at J; junction bases unmatched: 8. Germline lookup yields CDR1 SQVTM and CDR2 ANQGSEA. The CDR3 bases that were read are TGCAGCGTTGGACTAGCGGGTGCTCAGGACGAG. Residues: CSVGLAGAQDE. The full CDR3 is CSVGLAGAQDEQYF.

This clone showed up many times. Sequencing ends 3 residues short of the CDR3 end; the germline J gene provides the rest. The rearrangement uses TRBV19 and TRBJ1-1; D not certain. The V end was cut by 7 bases, the J end by 1 base, with 13 bases between. The germline gives CDR1 LNHDA, CDR2 SQIVND (reference sequence). This CDR3 contains 14 residues. This CDR3 is CASTSYVPNTEAFF. Incomplete CDR3 DNA: TGTGCCAGTACGTCCTATGTCCCGAACACTGAA.

Ten or more counts support this clone. With the read ending 3 residues before the CDR3 end, the germline J gene is used to fill in that end. The chain carries TRBV20-1 and TRBJ1-1; D is unresolved. Trimming cost V 0 bases and J 3 bases, with 5 bases left between them. This CDR3 comprises 12 residues. Germline CDR1 reads DFQATT; CDR2 reads SNEGSKA (reference sequence). The chain's CDR3 is CSARDGYTEAFF. The covered CDR3 bases are TGCAGTGCTAGAGATGGCTACACTGAA.

In this sample, this clone turned up many times. The read finishes 3 residues shy of the CDR3 end, and the germline J gene is used to complete it. The chain recombines TRBV20-1 with TRBJ1-6, with D unresolved. With 3 bases removed from V and 0 bases from J, the gap between germline ends came to 12 bases. Germline-derived CDR1 and CDR2 are DFQATT and SNEGSKA (reference sequence). This CDR3 has 16 amino acids. CDR3 bases read: TGCAGTGCTAGGAGAGGCACGAGCTCCTATAATTCACCC. Amino acids: CSARRGTSSYNSP. In full, the CDR3 reads CSARRGTSSYNSPLHF.

The table lists this clone with many counts. Sequencing ends 3 residues short of the CDR3 end; the germline J gene provides the rest. The chain recombines TRBV7-7 with TRBJ1-1, with D hard to call. CDR3 length: 14 amino acids. V was pared by 2 bases and J by 4 bases, with 11 bases between. The germline V gene has CDR1 SSHAT and CDR2 FNYEAQ (reference sequence). The chain's CDR3 is CASSLIQFATEAFF. The sequenced CDR3 bases are TGTGCCAGCAGCTTAATACAGTTTGCCACTGAA.

This clone was seen repeatedly, ten times or more. The read ends 3 residues early relative to the CDR3; the germline J gene fills the gap. The chain employs TRBV5-5 and TRBJ2-5; possibly TRBD2 for D (5 bases). V was shortened by 3 bases and J by 0 bases, with 9 bases between the two germline ends. From germline, CDR1 is SGHKS and CDR2 YYEKEE (reference sequence). The CDR3 is 14 residues long. The CDR3 sequence is CASSYEGNQETQYF. Incomplete CDR3 DNA: TGTGCCAGCAGCTACGAGGGTAACCAAGAGACC.

Many counts were recorded for this clone. The read halts 3 residues ahead of the CDR3 end, with the missing end drawn from the germline J gene. This chain uses TRBV23-1 with TRBJ1-1, with D possibly matching TRBD1 (6 bases). TRBV23-1 is an open reading frame whose function is uncertain. The CDR3 runs to 15 residues. Between the trimmed V and J ends, which lost 4 bases and 2 bases, there was a span of 14 bases. The sequenced part of the CDR3 DNA is TGCGCCAGCAGTCTAAAAACAGGGCCTAACACTGAA. Protein sequence: CASSLKTGPNTE. The whole CDR3 reads CASSLKTGPNTEAFF.

This clone was seen ten or more times. The read ends 3 residues shy of where the CDR3 ends; the end is completed using the germline J gene. The chain combines TRBV4-1 with TRBJ2-5, with D perhaps TRBD1 (6 bases). The CDR3 consists of 15 residues. Trimming shortened V by 0 bases and J by 7 bases, and 15 bases separated the two germline ends. Germline V CDR1 and CDR2: MGHRA, YSYEKL. The CDR3 is CASSQEGHIPGTQYF. The DNA read from the CDR3 is TGCGCCAGCAGCCAAGAGGGACACATCCCGGGGACC.

This clone was seen repeatedly, ten times or more. The read ends 3 residues early relative to the CDR3; the germline J gene fills the gap. This sequence joins TRBV20-1 and TRBJ2-7, with 10 bases aligning to TRBD1. Germline V gives CDR1 DFQATT, CDR2 SNEGSKA (reference sequence). The CDR3 consists of 14 residues. Trimming removed 8 bases from V and 2 bases from J; junction bases left unmatched: 9. CDR3 sequence: CSFPPGTGAYEQYF. CDR3 bases read: TGCAGTTTCCCCCCCGGGACAGGGGCCTACGAG.

Many counts were recorded for this clone. The sequenced fragment ends 3 residues before the CDR3 boundary, so the rest is inferred from the germline J gene. The chain has TRBV5-5 and TRBJ2-2; 8 bases are a match to TRBD1. Germline lookup yields CDR1 SGHKS and CDR2 YYEKEE (reference sequence). The V gene end was trimmed by 4 bases and the J gene end by 2 bases; junction bases not matched to a gene: 4. This CDR3 region has 15 residues. Incomplete CDR3 DNA: TGTGCCAGCAGCCGGGGACAGGTTAACACCGGGGAG. Translation gives CASSRGQVNTGE. In full, the CDR3 is CASSRGQVNTGELFF.